This TCR beta chain is from a study of T cells in Graves' hyperthyroidism and ophthalmopathy (dated by TCRdb to 2018 to 2020). Regarding the research as a whole: Peripheral blood was sampled at the time of initial diagnosis, prior to any treatment. The 90 to 100 discovery patients were randomly split 7:3 into training and test sets. TCR V-J signatures able to tell the groups apart were searched for in a discovery cohort of approximately 95 patients, of whom over 40 had Graves' ophthalmopathy and roughly 57 had stable Graves' hyperthyroidism. After sampling, hyperthyroidism patients received methimazole starting at 30 mg daily, and ophthalmopathy patients received high-dose intravenous methylprednisolone. In addition, the study compared T-cell repertoires in thyroid tissue and in blood from several Graves' hyperthyroidism patients. According to the paper, TCR Vbeta CDR3 sequencing was carried out on more than 120 peripheral blood samples, which came from over 40 ophthalmopathy, approximately 72 hyperthyroidism and roughly 17 progressor patients. Prospective prediction of ophthalmopathy was tested in an independent validation cohort consisting of 18 hyperthyroidism patients and around 16 patients who later progressed to ophthalmopathy.

After removal of 3 bases from V and 6 bases from J, the junction retains 10 bases not matched to a gene. The germline V gene (reference sequence) supplies CDR1 DFQATT and CDR2 SNEGSKA. Including the terminal cysteine and phenylalanine, the CDR3 comprises 15 residues. Only CDR3 DNA remains: 45 bases, in frame from the first base. Stable Graves' hyperthyroidism was defined as the absence of progression to ophthalmopathy over 18 months of follow-up. Hyperthyroidism patients were newly diagnosed, had a disease duration of under 2 months, and were aged 18 to 65 years. Exclusion was applied to patients with uncontrolled infections, other autoimmune diseases, pregnancy or lactation. Diagnoses relied on clinical symptoms, serum thyroxine and TRAb, thyroid ultrasound and orbital computed tomography. PBMCs were isolated from 10 ml of fresh peripheral blood by Ficoll-Paque density gradient centrifugation. Trizol reagent was used to extract total RNA, and RNA quality was then checked on an Agilent 2100 Bioanalyzer.

The TCR beta CDR3 regions were amplified from the RNA transcripts. The TCR CDR3 was subjected to a first round of RT-PCR using the HTBI primer set and the Qiagen OneStep RT-PCR kit. Libraries were constructed in a second round of multiplex PCR, after which size selection and purification were performed. Paired-end sequencing of the libraries was performed with 100 bp reads on an Illumina HiSeq2000. Turning to the authors' computational methods: SOAPnuke was used to process the raw data, throwing out any read that contained adapters or uncalled bases, had a mean Phred below 15, or lacked an exact constant-primer or identifier match. High-quality paired reads were merged using COPE v1.2.5, and each unique nucleotide sequence was defined as a clonotype. MiTCR v1.1 was used to align the clonotypes against IMGT TRBV, TRBD and TRBJ reference segments. The analysis included only V-J combinations with a frequency above 0.0001, which together covered around 99% of the repertoires. A TCS score was defined as the ratio of F50 (clonal expansion) to E x V (chaos), with BLOSUM62-based TCRdist applied between CDR3 peptides within each V-J. Welch's t-statistics and random forest reduced roughly 530 V-J features to around 14, which were used in a naive Bayes classifier (R e1071). TCRdb reprocessed the public reads (quality trimming at Q25 with fastp, clone calling with MiXCR) and kept in-frame beta chains. Rows with a matching CDR3 protein are joined into one entry that keeps the most common DNA and genes. It is TCRdb's table, rather than the study itself, that gives the V and J calls and clone size. The sample includes some 400,000 distinct CDR3 sequences, with about 19% observed a single time. The ten largest make up 3% to 4% of the sample.

Overall results and qualifications from the work: Most expanded thyroid clonotypes (frequency above 0.001) were also detected in blood, a finding suggesting that blood repertoires may reflect thyroid immune responses. Sample size was not statistically predetermined, and investigators were not blinded to group allocation. In validation, progression to ophthalmopathy was predicted by the model with more than 65% sensitivity and around 75% specificity, a median of roughly six months before onset. Ophthalmopathy was separated from stable hyperthyroidism by a 13 V-J signature model, with approximately 89% sensitivity and around 81% specificity obtained in cross-validation and 80%/75% obtained in testing.

This clonotype was detected many times. Its antigen target is currently unknown. No quality values exist for individual bases; no much larger clone is one base distant. This chain is built from TRBV20-1 and TRBJ1-2, and TRBD1 matches 10 of the central bases. Sequencing used blood. The TCR sequence derives from a woman under 30 with Graves' hyperthyroidism. CDR3 protein: CSARVMGQGQDGYTF. In nucleotides, the sequence is TGCAGTGCTAGGGTGATGGGACAGGGGCAGGATGGCTACACCTTC.